Sequencing of this TCR beta chain was carried out in a study of cytomegalovirus exposure and HLA in healthy donors. The sample holds one count of this clone. This CDR3 has 14 amino acids. Germline-derived CDR1 and CDR2 are LGHNA and YSLEER. V was shortened by 0 bases and J by 4 bases, with 10 bases between the two germline ends. TCRdb's copy holds only in-frame clones and misses some; the assay was immunoSEQ multiplex PCR. The data contain 190,000 or so clones, about 80% of them singletons. The sequence was obtained from a young woman in good health and CMV-seropositive. Sequenced material: PBMCs. The chain carries TRBV4-3 and TRBJ2-7; D call uncertain. The chain's CDR3 is CASSQDGSAYEQYF. DNA for the CDR3: TGCGCCAGCAGCCAAGACGGAAGCGCTTACGAGCAGTACTTC.